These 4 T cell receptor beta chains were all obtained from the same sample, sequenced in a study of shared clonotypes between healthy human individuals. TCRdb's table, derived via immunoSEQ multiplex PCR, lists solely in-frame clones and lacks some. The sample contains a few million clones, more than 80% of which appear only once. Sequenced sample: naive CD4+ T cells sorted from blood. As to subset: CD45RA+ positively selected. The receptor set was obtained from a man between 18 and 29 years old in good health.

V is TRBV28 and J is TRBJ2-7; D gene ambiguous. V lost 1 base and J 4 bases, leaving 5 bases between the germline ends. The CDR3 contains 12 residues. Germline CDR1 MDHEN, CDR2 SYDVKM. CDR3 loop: CASSLFVYEQYF. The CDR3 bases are TGTGCCAGCAGTTTATTCGTGTACGAGCAGTACTTC.

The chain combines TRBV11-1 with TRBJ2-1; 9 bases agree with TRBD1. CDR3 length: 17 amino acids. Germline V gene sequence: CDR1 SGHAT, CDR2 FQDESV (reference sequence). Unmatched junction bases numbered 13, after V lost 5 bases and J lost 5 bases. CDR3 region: CASSMNPRDRVHNEQFF. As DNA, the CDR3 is TGTGCCAGCAGCATGAACCCCCGGGACAGGGTTCACAATGAGCAGTTCTTC. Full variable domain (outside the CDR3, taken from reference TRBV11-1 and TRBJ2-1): EAEVAQSPRYKITEKSQAVAFWCDPISGHATLYWYRQILGQGPELLVQFQDESVVDDSQLPKDRFSAERLKGVDSTLKIQPAELGDSAMYLCASSMNPRDRVHNEQFFGPGTRLTVL.

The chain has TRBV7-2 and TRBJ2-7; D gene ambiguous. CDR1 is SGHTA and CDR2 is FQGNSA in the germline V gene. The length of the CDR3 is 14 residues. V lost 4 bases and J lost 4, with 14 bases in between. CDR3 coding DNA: TGTGCCAGCAGCTCAGTGCTAGGAACATACGAGCAGTACTTC. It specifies CASSSVLGTYEQYF.

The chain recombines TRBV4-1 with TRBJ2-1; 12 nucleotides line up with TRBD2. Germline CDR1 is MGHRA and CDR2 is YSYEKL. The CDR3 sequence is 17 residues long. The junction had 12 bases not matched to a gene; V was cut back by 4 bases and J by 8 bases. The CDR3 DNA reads TGCGCCAGCAGCCTTCGAAATCGACTAGCGGGAGCCGATGAGCAGTTCTTC. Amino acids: CASSLRNRLAGADEQFF.